This T cell receptor beta chain was found in a study of cytomegalovirus exposure and HLA in healthy donors. 60 Vbeta and 13 Jbeta primers were used in PCR. TCRdb keeps only in-frame clones here, not all; method: immunoSEQ multiplex PCR. This repertoire shows 100,000 to 150,000 clones, about 16% found once; its top ten account for 1.5% to 2%. This clone was seen only a few times. Germline V gene data show CDR1 as SNHLY and CDR2 as FYNNEI. Trimming took off 7 bases at V and 12 bases at J, with 10 bases between the two ends. This CDR3 has 10 amino acids. The chain uses TRBV2 and TRBJ2-1; D might be TRBD2 (5 bases). The source of this sequence is a woman under 30 in good health and CMV-seronegative. The sample taken for sequencing was PBMCs. As DNA, the CDR3 is TGTGCCAGCACCCGGGAACTGCAGTTCTTC. Residues: CASTRELQFF.